This T cell receptor (beta chain) stems from a study of blood T cell repertoires in COVID-19. In the original analysis: Reference gene primer amplification gave nucleated cell count estimates. Some clones are missing from TCRdb's copy, which holds only in-frame ones; the method was immunoSEQ multiplex PCR. V and J calls and clone size are as listed in that table; D and trimming were resolved from the DNA. The table includes about 340,000 clones, 65% to 85% detected once. This TCR came from a young man with active or convalescent COVID-19. The specimen was peripheral blood.

This CDR3 is CASSGQVGEQFF. In nucleotides, the CDR3 is TGTGCCAGCAGTGGACAGGTGGGTGAGCAGTTCTTC. The chain couples TRBV12-3 or TRBV12-4 to TRBJ2-1, with 7 nucleotides matching TRBD1. The V gene end was trimmed by 5 bases and the J gene end by 9 bases; junction bases not matched to a gene: 4. This CDR3 comprises 12 residues.